This T cell receptor beta chain came from a study of cytomegalovirus exposure and HLA in healthy donors. About the research overall: A preliminary data release comprised 70 million to 95 million unique TCRs obtained from HLA-typed donors.

A single count supports this clone. Its specificity is not known. Regarding the study as a whole: Later analysis suggested links between common viral pathogens and several top significant clusters. Accurate prediction of HLA-A and HLA-B alleles (for most subjects) was reportedly achieved from TCR beta sequences. Productive status was seen about 90% or about 30% of the time for most TCR beta V segments in an earlier analysis.

In the PCR, 60 Vbeta and 13 Jbeta primers were used. Repertoires were generated with immunoSEQ multiplex PCR, while TCRdb's copy carries only in-frame clones and drops some. The data show 100,000 to 150,000 clones, around 72% seen once. V was shortened by 0 bases and J by 5 bases, with 24 bases between the two germline ends. Germline CDR1 is SGHRS and CDR2 is YFSETQ. The CDR3 is made up of 18 amino acids. J is TRBJ2-7 and V is TRBV5-1, with a tentative D call TRBD1 (6 bases). This TCR derives from a woman in her forties or fifties in good health and CMV-seropositive. What was sequenced was PBMCs. The CDR3 sequence is CASSLGPHRVLGKDEQYF. The DNA for the CDR3 is TGCGCCAGCAGCTTGGGCCCCCACAGGGTACTCGGTAAGGACGAGCAGTACTTC.